These 8 T cell receptor beta chains were all obtained from the same sample, sequenced in a study of blood T cell repertoires in COVID-19. Sequenced by immunoSEQ multiplex PCR; TCRdb stores in-frame clones only, minus some. The table shows about 180,000 clones, with roughly 75% occurring only once. The sequencing input was peripheral blood. The receptors stem from a man between 65 and 85 years old with active or convalescent COVID-19.

The rearrangement uses TRBV30 and TRBJ1-2; D perhaps matches TRBD1 (6 bases). V lost 8 bases, J lost 6 bases, and 22 bases lay in between. Germline V gene sequence: CDR1 GTSNPN, CDR2 SVGIG (reference sequence). The CDR3 runs to 14 residues. This chain's CDR3 is CALATGTILDGYTF. The CDR3 region has the DNA TGTGCCCTGGCTACAGGGACGATATTGGATGGCTACACCTTC.

This chain joins TRBV30 and TRBJ1-3; D call uncertain. Germline-derived CDR1 and CDR2 are GTSNPN and SVGIG (reference sequence). Trimming took off 4 bases at V and 3 bases at J, with 7 bases between the two ends. This CDR3 is 12 amino acids long. In nucleotides, the CDR3 is TGTGCCTGGATAACTGGTGGAAACACCATATATTTT. This codes for CAWITGGNTIYF.

This clone has only a few counts. The rearrangement links TRBV21-1 to TRBJ1-2. TRBV21-1 is classified as a pseudogene. CDR3 size: 15 residues. This CDR3 reads CASTNRGVEGRGYTF. CDR3 nucleotide sequence: TGTGCCAGCACCAACCGGGGGGTAGAGGGTAGGGGCTACACCTTC.

Points on this clone: Other DNA sequences in the sample encode the same CDR3. V usage is TRBV5-1 and J usage is TRBJ2-7; 7 bases agree with TRBD2. This CDR3 has 14 residues. CDR1 SGHRS and CDR2 YFSETQ come from the germline V gene. V was clipped by 0 bases and J by 1 base; unmatched bases: 1. The CDR3: CASSLASGSYEQYF. Written as DNA, the CDR3 is TGCGCCAGCAGCTTGGCTAGCGGATCCTACGAGCAGTACTTC.

This chain joins TRBV18 and TRBJ2-1, with 9 positions matching TRBD2. Unmatched junction bases numbered 11, after V lost 4 bases and J lost 7 bases. CDR1 is KGHSH, CDR2 LQKENI, per germline. This CDR3 is built from 16 residues. CDR3 DNA: TGTGCCAGCTCACTCAACCCCAGCGGGGGGAGGAATGAGCAGTTCTTC. Its translation is CASSLNPSGGRNEQFF.

V and J are TRBV7-9 and TRBJ1-2, with a possible D match to TRBD1 (6 bases). The CDR3 has 15 residues. Germline CDR1 and CDR2: SEHNR and FQNEAQ (reference sequence). The V gene lost 5 bases and the J gene lost 3 bases, with 16 bases spanning the gap. The CDR3 protein is CASSDFGTSDYGYTF. The CDR3, as DNA: TGTGCCAGCAGCGACTTCGGGACATCTGACTATGGCTACACCTTC.

This chain connects TRBV9 to TRBJ2-3, with 8 bases aligning to TRBD2. Looked up from germline, CDR1 is SGDLS and CDR2 is YYNGEE. There are 17 residues in the CDR3. J was trimmed by 5 bases and V by 0 bases; bases with no gene match: 11. The CDR3 region is CASSVEERGFFVDTQYF. In DNA, the CDR3 is TGTGCCAGCAGCGTAGAAGAGCGGGGGTTTTTCGTAGATACGCAGTATTTT.

This clone was detected only a few times. The chain employs TRBV6-6 and TRBJ2-5; the D is unclear. This CDR3 has 13 amino acids. The V end lost 5 bases, the J end lost 5 bases, and 12 bases lay between the germline ends. In germline, CDR1 is MNHNY, CDR2 SVGAGI (reference sequence). The CDR3 region has the DNA TGTGCCAGCAGTCAATCGCGGTGGGAGACCCAGTACTTC. Translated: CASSQSRWETQYF.